The rows below give T cell receptor beta chains drawn from one sample of a study of cytomegalovirus exposure and HLA in healthy donors. Assay: immunoSEQ multiplex PCR; the TCRdb copy retains only in-frame clones and omits some. Altogether more than 130,000 clones are present, 88% being singletons, with the ten largest covering just under 8%. Sequenced sample: PBMCs. The receptors derive from a woman aged 18-29 years in good health and CMV-seropositive. Each CDR3 is given with its conserved first and last residue. The order of the fields is clone size, CDR3 length, J gene, V gene, D gene, CDR3 DNA, CDR3 protein. The D gene is left open where the match is weak. Clone size, where shown, is once, few, many, or a class for clones that have expanded.

NA	18	TRBJ1-5	TRBV19	TRBD1	TGTGCCAGTAGTATTACGGACAGGGGAGTCAATAGCAATCAGCCCCAGCATTTT	CASSITDRGVNSNQPQHF
NA	16	TRBJ2-4	TRBV9	NA	TGTGCCAGCAGCCCGGAGGGGGCAGGGGCCAAAAACATTCAGTACTTC	CASSPEGAGAKNIQYF
NA	14	TRBJ2-2	TRBV6-6	TRBD1	TGTGCCAGCAGTCGACAGGGGATCGCCGGGGAGCTGTTTTTT	CASSRQGIAGELFF
NA	13	TRBJ1-5	TRBV5-1	NA	TGCGCCAGCAGCGCTCAGGGTTCTCAGCCCCAGCATTTT	CASSAQGSQPQHF
NA	16	TRBJ1-6	TRBV27	TRBD1	TGTGCCAGCAGTTCACAGGGGGCAGGGTATAATTCACCCCTCCACTTT	CASSSQGAGYNSPLHF
NA	12	TRBJ1-1	TRBV7-9	NA	TGTGCCAGCAGCCTTAGAGGGACTGAAGCTTTCTTT	CASSLRGTEAFF
NA	15	TRBJ1-5	TRBV28	NA	TGTGCCAGCAGGACAGTCAGGTATAGCAATCAGCCCCAGCATTTT	CASRTVRYSNQPQHF
NA	15	TRBJ2-3	TRBV6-1	NA	TGTGCCAGCAGTGAAGATAACTACCACACAGATACGCAGTATTTT	CASSEDNYHTDTQYF
many	15	TRBJ2-3	TRBV5-8	TRBD1	TGTGCCAGCAGCCCGGGGACAGGCAACACAGATACGCAGTATTTT	CASSPGTGNTDTQYF
NA	14	TRBJ2-3	TRBV9	TRBD2	TGTGCCAGCAGCGTACGTCCGGGGGGTGATACGCAGTATTTT	CASSVRPGGDTQYF
NA	14	TRBJ2-5	TRBV28	TRBD1	TGTGCCAGCAGCCGGACAGGGGGCGGAAAGACCCAGTACTTC	CASSRTGGGKTQYF
once	16	TRBJ2-5	TRBV7-9	NA	TGTGCCAGCAGCTTAAGGGGCCGGGGGGCCCAAGAGACCCAGTACTTC	CASSLRGRGAQETQYF
NA	15	TRBJ2-7	TRBV30	TRBD2	TGTGCCTGGAGTGTCGGGCTAGCGGGACTCTACGAGCAGTACTTC	CAWSVGLAGLYEQYF
NA	14	TRBJ2-3	TRBV19	TRBD2	TGTGCCAGTAGTCAGCGGGAACCCACAGATACGCAGTATTTT	CASSQREPTDTQYF
NA	15	TRBJ1-5	TRBV27	NA	TGTGCCAGCAGTTTTGGGGCAGGGATGAAACAGCCCCAGCATTTT	CASSFGAGMKQPQHF
NA	14	TRBJ1-3	TRBV30	NA	TGTGCCTGGAGTGGGGGGGTCTCTGGAAACACCATATATTTT	CAWSGGVSGNTIYF
once	14	TRBJ2-2	TRBV27	NA	TGTGCCAGCAGTTTCGCTACAGGGACCGGGGAGCTGTTTTTT	CASSFATGTGELFF
few	18	TRBJ2-1	TRBV9	NA	TGTGCCAGCAGCCCAACCGAACGGGGGGCCCCGAGGTCCAATGAGCAGTTCTTC	CASSPTERGAPRSNEQFF
NA	13	TRBJ2-3	TRBV27	TRBD1	TGTGCCAGCATGAGACAGGGTCCAGATACGCAGTATTTT	CASMRQGPDTQYF
NA	12	TRBJ2-3	TRBV28	TRBD2	TGTGCCAGCAGTTTACTTAGCGGGGCGCAGTATTTT	CASSLLSGAQYF
NA	15	TRBJ2-4	TRBV5-1	NA	TGCGCCAGCAGCTTGGACGGTTTAGCCAAAAACATTCAGTACTTC	CASSLDGLAKNIQYF
NA	16	TRBJ2-6	TRBV4-2	TRBD2	TGTGCCAGCAGCCAGACTAGCGTTAGTGGGGCCAACGTCCTGACTTTC	CASSQTSVSGANVLTF
once	16	TRBJ1-6	TRBV6-5	NA	TGTGCCAGCAGTTACGGAGGGAGCTCCTATAATTCACCCCTCCACTTT	CASSYGGSSYNSPLHF
NA	16	TRBJ2-3	TRBV9	TRBD2	TGTGCCAGCAGCATCCTTAGCGGGGGAGCCTCAGATACGCAGTATTTT	CASSILSGGASDTQYF
NA	13	TRBJ1-5	TRBV28	NA	TGTGCCAGCAGTTTATTAGCCACCCAGCCCCAGCATTTT	CASSLLATQPQHF
NA	13	TRBJ2-2	TRBV5-1	NA	TGCGCCAGCAGTCTCTACGGCACCGGGGAGCTGTTTTTT	CASSLYGTGELFF
NA	19	TRBJ2-7	TRBV11-2	NA	TGTGCCAGCAGCTTAGGTAGTGGCTTGATGGGACTGCCCTCCTACGAGCAGTACTTC	CASSLGSGLMGLPSYEQYF
NA	18	TRBJ1-3	TRBV4-1	NA	TGCGCCAGCAGCTGGATGCCCAGGGATAAAGAATCTGGAAACACCATATATTTT	CASSWMPRDKESGNTIYF
few	15	TRBJ2-7	TRBV18	NA	TGTGCCAGCTCACCGACAGGCCCCTTGACCTACGAGCAGTACTTC	CASSPTGPLTYEQYF
NA	18	TRBJ2-2	TRBV5-4	TRBD1	TGTGCCAGCAGCTTGGGACAGGGGGGATATTTCGGACCCGGGGAGCTGTTTTTT	CASSLGQGGYFGPGELFF
NA	15	TRBJ2-1	TRBV27	NA	TGTGCCAGCAGTTCTTCCCTCCGACTGTACAATGAGCAGTTCTTC	CASSSSLRLYNEQFF
NA	14	TRBJ2-7	TRBV6-6	TRBD1	TGTGCCAGCAGTTACCGGGACAGGGTCTACGAGCAGTACTTC	CASSYRDRVYEQYF
NA	13	TRBJ1-5	TRBV30	NA	TGTGCCTGGGGGGGGGACAACAATCAGCCCCAGCATTTT	CAWGGDNNQPQHF
NA	14	TRBJ1-2	TRBV25-1	NA	TGTGCCAGCAGTGATCGGGGGGCGGTCTATGGCTACACCTTC	CASSDRGAVYGYTF
NA	16	TRBJ2-5	TRBV9	TRBD1	TGTGCCAGCAGCGCGACACTACAGACAGGGCTGGAGACCCAGTACTTC	CASSATLQTGLETQYF
NA	15	TRBJ2-7	TRBV5-1	NA	TGCGCCAGCAGCTTGATTGCGGTTAGCTCCTACGAGCAGTACTTC	CASSLIAVSSYEQYF
NA	11	TRBJ2-3	TRBV6-5	NA	TGTGCCAGCAGACTTCAGGGTGCGCAGTATTTT	CASRLQGAQYF
few	11	TRBJ2-7	TRBV5-1	TRBD1	TGCGCCGACAGGGACCCCTACGAGCAGTACTTC	CADRDPYEQYF
NA	16	TRBJ2-2	TRBV6-5	TRBD1	TGTGCCAGCAGTTACAGGACGACAGGGACGTCCGGGGAGCTGTTTTTT	CASSYRTTGTSGELFF
NA	13	TRBJ1-5	TRBV6-6	NA	TGTGCCAGCAGTTACGGGTCCGGGCAGCCCCAGCATTTT	CASSYGSGQPQHF